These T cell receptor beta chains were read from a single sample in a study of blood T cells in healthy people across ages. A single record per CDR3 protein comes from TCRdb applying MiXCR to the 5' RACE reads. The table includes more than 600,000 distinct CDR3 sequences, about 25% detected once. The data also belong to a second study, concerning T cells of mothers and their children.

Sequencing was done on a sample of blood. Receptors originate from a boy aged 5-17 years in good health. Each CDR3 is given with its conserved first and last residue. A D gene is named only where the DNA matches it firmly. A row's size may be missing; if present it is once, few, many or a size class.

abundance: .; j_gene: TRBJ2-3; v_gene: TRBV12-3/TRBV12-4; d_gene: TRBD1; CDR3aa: CASSPRDSAIQTSDTQYF; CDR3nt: TGTGCCAGCAGTCCCCGGGACAGCGCTATCCAGACATCGGATACGCAGTATTTT
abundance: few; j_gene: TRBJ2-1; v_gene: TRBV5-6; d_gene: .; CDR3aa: CASSPWDNEQFF; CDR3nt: TGTGCCAGCAGCCCTTGGGACAATGAGCAGTTCTTC
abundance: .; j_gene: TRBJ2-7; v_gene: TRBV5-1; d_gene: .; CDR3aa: CASSLSRAYEQYF; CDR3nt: TGCGCCAGCAGCTTGAGTCGAGCCTACGAGCAGTACTTC
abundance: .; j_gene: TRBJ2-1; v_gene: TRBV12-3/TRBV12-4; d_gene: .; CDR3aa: CASSFWGRGSYNEQFF; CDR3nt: TGTGCCAGCAGTTTCTGGGGGAGGGGGTCCTACAATGAGCAGTTCTTC
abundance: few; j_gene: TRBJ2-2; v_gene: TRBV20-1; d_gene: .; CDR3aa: CSARDFRGKLGQPNTGELFF; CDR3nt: TGCAGTGCTAGAGATTTTAGGGGTAAATTGGGTCAGCCGAACACCGGGGAGCTGTTTTTT
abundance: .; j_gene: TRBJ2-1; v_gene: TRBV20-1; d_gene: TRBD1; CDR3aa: CSAPPGQGLMKQFF; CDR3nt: TGCAGTGCGCCTCCGGGACAGGGGTTAATGAAACAGTTCTTC
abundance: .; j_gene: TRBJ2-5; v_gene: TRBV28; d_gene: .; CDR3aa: CAGRRRQGGEAQYF; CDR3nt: TGTGCCGGCAGGAGGAGGCAGGGGGGAGAGGCCCAGTACTTC
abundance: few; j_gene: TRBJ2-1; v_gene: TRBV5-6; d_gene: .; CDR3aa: CASSLPYEGDNEQFF; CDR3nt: TGTGCCAGCAGCTTGCCGTACGAAGGGGACAATGAGCAGTTCTTC
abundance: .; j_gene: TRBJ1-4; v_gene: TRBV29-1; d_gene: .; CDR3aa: CSAAGAPNEKLFF; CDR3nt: TGCAGCGCTGCAGGGGCCCCGAATGAAAAACTGTTTTTT
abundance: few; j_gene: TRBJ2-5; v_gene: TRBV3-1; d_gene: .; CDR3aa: CASSQVVGGLKETQYF; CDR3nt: TGTGCCAGCAGCCAAGTTGTGGGGGGGCTAAAAGAGACCCAGTACTTC
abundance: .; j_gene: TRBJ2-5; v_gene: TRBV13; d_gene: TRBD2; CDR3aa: CASTPLAGGPQYF; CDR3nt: TGTGCCAGCACTCCTCTAGCGGGGGGACCCCAGTACTTC
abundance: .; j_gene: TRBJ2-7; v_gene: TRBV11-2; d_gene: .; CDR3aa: CASSPTEKGVYEQYF; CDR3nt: TGTGCCAGCAGCCCTACCGAGAAGGGGGTCTACGAGCAGTACTTC
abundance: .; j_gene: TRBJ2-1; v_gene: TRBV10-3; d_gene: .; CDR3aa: CAISESGRGNNEQFF; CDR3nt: TGTGCCATCAGTGAGTCGGGCAGGGGAAACAATGAGCAGTTCTTC
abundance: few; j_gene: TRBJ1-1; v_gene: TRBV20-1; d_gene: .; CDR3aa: CSARTGRATEASF; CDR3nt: TGCAGTGCTAGAACAGGCCGCGCCACTGAAGCTTCCTTT